Listed below are T cell receptor beta chains from one sample, sequenced in a study of OX40 agonist ivuxolimab in advanced cancers. Produced via immunoSEQ multiplex PCR; TCRdb's table is partial and in-frame only. The sample has some 60,000 clones; approximately 83% are singletons. This sample comprised CD4+ or CD8+ T cells sorted from blood, obtained in a trial of the OX40 agonist ivuxolimab. These receptors all stem from an adult with an advanced solid tumor such as melanoma, head and neck, liver or kidney cancer. Each CDR3 is given with its conserved first and last residue. The D gene is left open where the match is weak. The size entry is marked missing in some rows and otherwise reads once, few, many or a size class.

d_gene: TRBD2
j_gene: TRBJ2-7
abundance: -
v_gene: TRBV6-1
CDR3aa: CASTVTSGSSYEQYF
CDR3nt: TGTGCCAGCACTGTGACTAGCGGGAGCTCCTACGAGCAGTACTTC

d_gene: -
j_gene: TRBJ2-5
abundance: -
v_gene: TRBV18
CDR3aa: CASSPRVGGETQYF
CDR3nt: TGTGCCAGCTCACCAAGGGTTGGGGGAGAGACCCAGTACTTC

d_gene: -
j_gene: TRBJ1-2
abundance: -
v_gene: TRBV15
CDR3aa: CATSRDLNYGYTF
CDR3nt: TGTGCCACCAGCAGAGATCTAAACTATGGCTACACCTTC

d_gene: TRBD1
j_gene: TRBJ1-5
abundance: -
v_gene: TRBV6-5
CDR3aa: CASSKDRAGNQPQHF
CDR3nt: TGTGCCAGCAGTAAGGACAGGGCGGGAAATCAGCCCCAGCATTTT

d_gene: -
j_gene: TRBJ2-7
abundance: -
v_gene: TRBV6-1
CDR3aa: CASRTRGEVYEQYF
CDR3nt: TGTGCCAGCAGGACTAGAGGGGAGGTCTACGAGCAGTACTTC

d_gene: -
j_gene: TRBJ2-7
abundance: once
v_gene: TRBV4-1
CDR3aa: CASSQARVLRGPVMDGLGQYF
CDR3nt: TGCGCCAGCAGCCAAGCTCGAGTATTAAGGGGACCGGTAATGGACGGATTGGGGCAGTACTTC

d_gene: TRBD1
j_gene: TRBJ1-2
abundance: -
v_gene: TRBV18
CDR3aa: CASSPNAPGQALYGYTF
CDR3nt: TGTGCCAGCTCACCCAATGCTCCCGGACAGGCCCTTTATGGCTACACCTTC

d_gene: -
j_gene: TRBJ1-2
abundance: -
v_gene: TRBV28
CDR3aa: CASSLGQGDGYTF
CDR3nt: TGTGCCAGCAGTTTGGGTCAAGGAGATGGCTACACCTTC

d_gene: TRBD1
j_gene: TRBJ1-1
abundance: -
v_gene: TRBV6-6
CDR3aa: CASSYSTGGVAFF
CDR3nt: TGTGCCAGCAGTTACAGCACAGGGGGCGTAGCTTTCTTT

d_gene: -
j_gene: TRBJ2-2
abundance: -
v_gene: TRBV7-9
CDR3aa: CASSFPEVNTGELFF
CDR3nt: TGTGCCAGCAGCTTCCCGGAAGTGAACACCGGGGAGCTGTTTTTT

d_gene: TRBD1
j_gene: TRBJ1-3
abundance: once
v_gene: TRBV4-2
CDR3aa: CASSPPRTGGNTIYF
CDR3nt: TGTGCCAGCAGCCCCCCTAGGACAGGGGGAAACACCATATATTTT

d_gene: TRBD2
j_gene: TRBJ2-7
abundance: -
v_gene: TRBV6-5
CDR3aa: CASSTTGLNSEQYF
CDR3nt: TGTGCCAGCAGCACCACGGGACTAAACAGCGAGCAGTACTTC

d_gene: -
j_gene: TRBJ1-2
abundance: medium-sized
v_gene: TRBV28
CDR3aa: CASNAGLVDYTF
CDR3nt: TGTGCCAGCAACGCAGGGTTGGTTGACTACACCTTC

d_gene: -
j_gene: TRBJ2-1
abundance: -
v_gene: TRBV29-1
CDR3aa: CSAVEPPAVNEQFF
CDR3nt: TGCAGCGCTGTTGAGCCTCCTGCCGTCAATGAGCAGTTCTTC

d_gene: TRBD1
j_gene: TRBJ2-3
abundance: -
v_gene: TRBV7-3
CDR3aa: CASSLDRTDTQYF
CDR3nt: TGTGCCAGCAGTTTGGACAGGACAGATACGCAGTATTTT

d_gene: TRBD1
j_gene: TRBJ2-7
abundance: -
v_gene: TRBV5-4
CDR3aa: CASSRGTGAYSYEQYF
CDR3nt: TGTGCCAGCAGCCGTGGGACAGGGGCCTACTCCTACGAGCAGTACTTC

d_gene: -
j_gene: TRBJ1-5
abundance: -
v_gene: TRBV4-1
CDR3aa: CASSQTGYNQPQHF
CDR3nt: TGCGCCAGCAGCCAAACAGGGTACAATCAGCCCCAGCATTTT

d_gene: -
j_gene: TRBJ2-6
abundance: few
v_gene: TRBV15
CDR3aa: CATIRQGTGANVLTF
CDR3nt: TGTGCCACCATTCGGCAGGGAACTGGGGCCAACGTCCTGACTTTC

d_gene: TRBD2
j_gene: TRBJ2-7
abundance: -
v_gene: TRBV10-1
CDR3aa: CASSESGLATGAYEQYF
CDR3nt: TGCGCCAGCAGTGAGTCGGGACTAGCAACCGGGGCCTACGAGCAGTACTTC

d_gene: -
j_gene: TRBJ1-1
abundance: -
v_gene: TRBV2
CDR3aa: CADSRNKNTEAFF
CDR3nt: TGTGCCGACAGCCGGAACAAGAACACTGAAGCTTTCTTT

d_gene: -
j_gene: TRBJ2-7
abundance: -
v_gene: TRBV4-1
CDR3aa: CASSQEDGASTYEQYF
CDR3nt: TGCGCCAGCAGCCAAGAAGATGGTGCGTCGACCTACGAGCAGTACTTC

d_gene: TRBD2
j_gene: TRBJ2-7
abundance: -
v_gene: TRBV11-2
CDR3aa: CASSLDGTRSYEQYF
CDR3nt: TGTGCCAGCAGCTTAGACGGGACTAGGAGTTACGAGCAGTACTTC

d_gene: TRBD2
j_gene: TRBJ2-7
abundance: -
v_gene: TRBV5-8
CDR3aa: CASSQGGLAGVYEQYF
CDR3nt: TGTGCCAGCAGCCAGGGAGGACTAGCGGGAGTCTACGAGCAGTACTTC

d_gene: TRBD1
j_gene: TRBJ1-1
abundance: -
v_gene: TRBV5-1
CDR3aa: CASSVGTGSLEAFF
CDR3nt: TGCGCCAGCAGCGTCGGGACAGGGTCGCTTGAAGCTTTCTTT

d_gene: TRBD1
j_gene: TRBJ1-2
abundance: few
v_gene: TRBV27
CDR3aa: CASSRQGYYGYTF
CDR3nt: TGTGCCAGCAGTCGACAGGGCTACTATGGCTACACCTTC

d_gene: TRBD2
j_gene: TRBJ2-7
abundance: -
v_gene: TRBV7-8
CDR3aa: CASSLVFLAGHEQYF
CDR3nt: TGTGCCAGCAGCTTAGTATTCCTAGCGGGACACGAGCAGTACTTC

d_gene: -
j_gene: TRBJ2-7
abundance: -
v_gene: TRBV5-1
CDR3aa: CASSLDGAYEQYF
CDR3nt: TGCGCCAGCAGCCTGGACGGAGCCTACGAGCAGTACTTC

d_gene: -
j_gene: TRBJ2-7
abundance: -
v_gene: TRBV7-9
CDR3aa: CASSQVGFYEQYF
CDR3nt: TGTGCCAGCAGTCAAGTAGGGTTCTACGAGCAGTACTTC

d_gene: -
j_gene: TRBJ2-2
abundance: -
v_gene: TRBV5-1
CDR3aa: CASSLPWGTGELFF
CDR3nt: TGCGCCAGCAGCTTGCCTTGGGGCACCGGGGAGCTGTTTTTT

d_gene: TRBD2
j_gene: TRBJ2-5
abundance: few
v_gene: TRBV7-2
CDR3aa: CASSLAGLAETQYF
CDR3nt: TGTGCCAGCAGCTTAGCAGGACTAGCGGAGACCCAGTACTTC

d_gene: -
j_gene: TRBJ1-5
abundance: -
v_gene: TRBV5-1
CDR3aa: CASSLAGAGNQPQHF
CDR3nt: TGCGCCAGCAGCTTGGCCGGAGCTGGCAATCAGCCCCAGCATTTT

d_gene: TRBD1
j_gene: TRBJ1-2
abundance: -
v_gene: TRBV18
CDR3aa: CASTAQGESYGYTF
CDR3nt: TGTGCCAGCACCGCTCAGGGGGAAAGCTATGGCTACACCTTC

d_gene: TRBD1
j_gene: TRBJ2-3
abundance: -
v_gene: TRBV29-1
CDR3aa: CSVSVGQGAFDTQYF
CDR3nt: TGCAGCGTTAGTGTGGGACAGGGGGCTTTCGATACGCAGTATTTT

d_gene: -
j_gene: TRBJ1-1
abundance: -
v_gene: TRBV19
CDR3aa: CASRLRGGNTEAFF
CDR3nt: TGTGCCAGTAGGCTTAGAGGGGGGAACACTGAAGCTTTCTTT

d_gene: -
j_gene: TRBJ2-3
abundance: -
v_gene: TRBV16
CDR3aa: CASSQQRSGADTQYF
CDR3nt: TGTGCCAGCAGCCAACAGAGGTCAGGTGCAGATACGCAGTATTTT

d_gene: -
j_gene: TRBJ2-5
abundance: once
v_gene: TRBV10-3
CDR3aa: CAISESSKGKQETQYF
CDR3nt: TGTGCCATCAGTGAGTCGTCGAAAGGGAAACAAGAGACCCAGTACTTC

d_gene: -
j_gene: TRBJ2-7
abundance: -
v_gene: TRBV7-8
CDR3aa: CASSLNGAYEQYF
CDR3nt: TGTGCCAGCAGCTTAAACGGAGCCTACGAGCAGTACTTC

d_gene: TRBD2
j_gene: TRBJ2-7
abundance: -
v_gene: TRBV28
CDR3aa: CASSPLGLLAGPYEQYF
CDR3nt: TGTGCCAGCAGTCCCCTCGGCCTGTTAGCGGGACCTTACGAGCAGTACTTC

d_gene: -
j_gene: TRBJ2-1
abundance: -
v_gene: TRBV19
CDR3aa: CATMRLGSYNEQFF
CDR3nt: TGTGCCACGATGAGGTTGGGCTCCTACAATGAGCAGTTCTTC

d_gene: TRBD1
j_gene: TRBJ2-2
abundance: -
v_gene: TRBV28
CDR3aa: CASSSNRGPGGELFF
CDR3nt: TGTGCCAGCAGTTCCAACAGGGGGCCGGGCGGGGAGCTGTTTTTT

d_gene: TRBD1
j_gene: TRBJ1-1
abundance: once
v_gene: TRBV6-1
CDR3aa: CAGQEHRNTEAFF
CDR3nt: TGTGCGGGACAGGAGCACCGCAACACTGAAGCTTTCTTT

d_gene: -
j_gene: TRBJ2-1
abundance: -
v_gene: TRBV2
CDR3aa: CASSLPSTEQFF
CDR3nt: TGTGCCAGCAGTCTTCCTAGCACTGAGCAGTTCTTC

d_gene: -
j_gene: TRBJ1-1
abundance: once
v_gene: TRBV6-6
CDR3aa: CASLGDSNTEAFF
CDR3nt: TGTGCCAGCCTGGGTGACAGCAACACTGAAGCTTTCTTT

d_gene: -
j_gene: TRBJ1-6
abundance: -
v_gene: TRBV9
CDR3aa: CASSEDWNSPLHF
CDR3nt: TGTGCCAGCAGCGAGGACTGGAATTCACCCCTCCACTTT

d_gene: -
j_gene: TRBJ1-1
abundance: -
v_gene: TRBV6-5
CDR3aa: CASSLNLNTEAFF
CDR3nt: TGTGCCAGCAGTTTAAACTTGAACACTGAAGCTTTCTTT

d_gene: -
j_gene: TRBJ2-7
abundance: -
v_gene: TRBV6-5
CDR3aa: CASSYSAGAYYEQYF
CDR3nt: TGTGCCAGCAGTTACTCAGCTGGTGCATACTACGAGCAGTACTTC

d_gene: -
j_gene: TRBJ1-6
abundance: -
v_gene: TRBV19
CDR3aa: CASTEGLEDSPLHF
CDR3nt: TGTGCCAGTACCGAGGGTTTAGAAGATTCACCCCTCCACTTT

d_gene: -
j_gene: TRBJ2-1
abundance: -
v_gene: TRBV4-1
CDR3aa: CASSQESQGGYNEQFF
CDR3nt: TGCGCCAGCAGCCAAGAGAGTCAGGGAGGATACAATGAGCAGTTCTTC

d_gene: TRBD1
j_gene: TRBJ2-7
abundance: once
v_gene: TRBV5-6
CDR3aa: CASSRKRTGYHEQYF
CDR3nt: TGTGCCAGCAGCCGAAAAAGGACAGGGTATCACGAGCAGTACTTC

d_gene: -
j_gene: TRBJ2-5
abundance: -
v_gene: TRBV5-1
CDR3aa: CASSPGQETQYF
CDR3nt: TGCGCCAGCAGCCCCGGCCAAGAGACCCAGTACTTC

d_gene: -
j_gene: TRBJ2-7
abundance: once
v_gene: TRBV5-1
CDR3aa: CASSLPPTGTYEQYF
CDR3nt: TGCGCCAGCAGCTTACCCCCGACAGGAACCTACGAGCAGTACTTC

d_gene: -
j_gene: TRBJ2-7
abundance: once
v_gene: TRBV4-1
CDR3aa: CASSQDPTGDEGEQYF
CDR3nt: TGCGCCAGCAGCCAAGATCCGACCGGGGACGAAGGCGAGCAGTACTTC

d_gene: -
j_gene: TRBJ2-7
abundance: once
v_gene: TRBV6-1
CDR3aa: CASSVLGEQYF
CDR3nt: TGTGCCAGCAGTGTTTTGGGCGAGCAGTACTTC

d_gene: -
j_gene: TRBJ2-2
abundance: -
v_gene: TRBV11-3
CDR3aa: CASSFPNTGELFF
CDR3nt: TGTGCCAGCAGCTTTCCGAACACCGGGGAGCTGTTTTTT

d_gene: -
j_gene: TRBJ2-7
abundance: -
v_gene: TRBV30
CDR3aa: CAWSVLRSYEQYF
CDR3nt: TGTGCCTGGAGTGTCCTCCGCTCCTACGAGCAGTACTTC

d_gene: TRBD2
j_gene: TRBJ2-5
abundance: -
v_gene: TRBV9
CDR3aa: CASSGTSGYINPETQYF
CDR3nt: TGTGCCAGCAGCGGGACTAGCGGGTATATTAACCCAGAGACCCAGTACTTC

d_gene: -
j_gene: TRBJ1-6
abundance: -
v_gene: TRBV21-1
CDR3aa: CASSRGDSNSPLHF
CDR3nt: TGTGCCAGCAGCAGGGGGGACAGTAATTCACCCCTCCACTTT